The 14 T cell receptor beta chains below were found in one sample sequenced in a study of PD-1 blockade in classical Hodgkin lymphoma. The repertoire was sequenced with immunoSEQ multiplex PCR; TCRdb's copy has only in-frame clones and lacks some. Among 15,000 to 20,000 clones listed, about four fifths were seen once. Relapses following autologous stem cell transplantation were seen in all patients, with brentuximab vedotin exposure varying. Material: peripheral blood mononuclear cells (PBMCs), obtained before the second cycle of nivolumab. These receptors all come from a human donor with classical Hodgkin lymphoma.

The chain joins TRBV27 to TRBJ1-3; the D gene is possibly TRBD1 (6 bases). Germline V lookup: CDR1 MNHEY, CDR2 SMNVEV (reference sequence). This CDR3 is built from 15 residues. Deletions cut 4 bases from V and 2 bases from J, with 12 bases between. The CDR3: CASSSGGGPGNTIYF. The CDR3, as DNA: TGTGCCAGCAGTTCCGGGGGGGGGCCTGGAAACACCATATATTTT.

This clone showed up just a few times. This rearrangement joins TRBV7-8 to TRBJ2-3, with TRBD1 identical over 7 bases. The CDR3 is 16 residues long. Germline values: CDR1 SGHVS, CDR2 FQNEAQ. V lost 0 bases, J lost 5 bases, and 8 bases stayed unmatched. The CDR3 bases are TGTGCCAGCAGCTTAGCCGTTACAGGGGCGCGAGATACGCAGTATTTT. This codes for CASSLAVTGARDTQYF. The full variable domain, rest sourced from reference TRBV7-8 and TRBJ2-3, is GAGVSQSPRYKVAKRGQDVALRCDPISGHVSLFWYQQALGQGPEFLTYFQNEAQLDKSGLPSDRFFAERPEGSVSTLKIQRTQQEDSAVYLCASSLAVTGARDTQYFGPGTRLTVL.

The V call is TRBV9, the J call TRBJ2-2; D remains ambiguous. The CDR3 is 16 residues long. V was pared by 0 bases and J by 1 base, with 10 bases between. Germline V gene sequence: CDR1 SGDLS, CDR2 YYNGEE. CDR3 in DNA: TGTGCCAGCAGCGTAGGGGCCCGGCGGAACACCGGGGAGCTGTTTTTT. Its protein is CASSVGARRNTGELFF.

The V gene is TRBV10-3, the J gene TRBJ2-1; a weak D match, TRBD2 (6 bases). In germline, CDR1 is ENHRY, CDR2 SYGVKD. Trimming took 6 bases from V and 7 from J, leaving 10 bases between them. There are 12 residues in the CDR3. The CDR3 DNA sequence: TGTGCCATCAGCCGGACTAATAATGAGCAGTTCTTC. This codes for CAISRTNNEQFF.

The chain carries TRBV28 and TRBJ1-6; D call uncertain. The V gene's germline CDR1 is MDHEN and CDR2 SYDVKM. V lost 1 base and J 5 bases, leaving 15 bases between the germline ends. This CDR3 is 17 amino acids long. The CDR3 loop reads CASSLLGIRQDNSPLHF. CDR3 DNA sequence: TGTGCCAGCAGTTTATTGGGGATTCGGCAGGATAATTCACCCCTCCACTTT.

The table lists this clone with a few counts. The J gene is TRBJ1-4, the V gene TRBV5-1, with 8 bases matching TRBD1. The length of the CDR3 is 16 residues. V gave up 0 bases and J gave up 4 bases; unmatched junction bases: 5. Germline values: CDR1 SGHRS, CDR2 YFSETQ. CDR3 sequence: CASSLGEDRVNEKLFF. CDR3 sequence (DNA): TGCGCCAGCAGCTTGGGAGAGGACAGGGTTAATGAAAAACTGTTTTTT.

The chain uses TRBV25-1 and TRBJ1-2; D unclear. V was shortened by 5 bases and J by 2 bases, with 9 bases between the two germline ends. The CDR3 spans 13 residues. Germline V gene lookup returns CDR1 MGHDK and CDR2 SYGVNS. CDR3 sequence reads: CASSRTGNYGYTF. In DNA form, the CDR3 reads TGTGCCAGCAGTAGAACTGGGAACTATGGCTACACCTTC.

The CDR3 DNA follows: TGTGCCAGCAGTTACTACCAAACAGGGTACGAGCAGTACTTC. As protein: CASSYYQTGYEQYF. V gene TRBV6-5 combines with J gene TRBJ2-7; D may be TRBD1 (6 bases). CDR1 is MNHEY and CDR2 is SVGAGI in the germline V gene. The V gene lost 1 base and the J gene lost 4 bases, with 11 bases spanning the gap. The CDR3 contains 14 residues.

The chain is built from TRBV27 and TRBJ2-3; unclear D gene. The CDR3 length is 14 residues. Trimming pared 0 bases from V and 3 bases from J, leaving 7 bases between. Looked up from germline, CDR1 is MNHEY and CDR2 is SMNVEV (reference sequence). The CDR3, as DNA: TGTGCCAGCAGTTTATCGCTGGGAACAGATACGCAGTATTTT. This translates into CASSLSLGTDTQYF.

This chain connects TRBV9 to TRBJ2-3; D is uncertain. The V gene lost 1 base and the J gene lost 2 bases, with 11 bases spanning the gap. Germline V gene lookup returns CDR1 SGDLS and CDR2 YYNGEE. This CDR3 has 15 residues. CDR3 protein: CASSVTSEPTDTQYF. CDR3 DNA: TGTGCCAGCAGCGTAACATCGGAGCCCACAGATACGCAGTATTTT.

This rearrangement joins TRBV5-1 to TRBJ2-3; 9 bases fit TRBD2. With V trimmed by 4 bases and J by 3 bases, 9 bases remained unmatched. The CDR3 is 16 amino acids. In germline, CDR1 is SGHRS, CDR2 YFSETQ. The CDR3 is CASSPRTSEITDTQYF. CDR3 nucleotide sequence: TGCGCCAGCAGCCCCCGGACTAGCGAGATAACAGATACGCAGTATTTT.

The chain joins TRBV30 to TRBJ2-3; D is unresolved. V was cut by 0 bases and J by 4 bases, with 8 bases left in between. The germline V gene has CDR1 GTSNPN and CDR2 SVGIG (reference sequence). CDR3 length: 13 residues. DNA of the CDR3: TGTGCCTGGAGTGTAGACCGGGCAGATACGCAGTATTTT. Translated: CAWSVDRADTQYF.

The chain employs TRBV10-2 and TRBJ1-1; D uncertain. The CDR3 loop spans 12 amino acids. V was clipped by 4 bases and J by 3 bases, with 6 bases between them. Germline-derived CDR1 and CDR2 are WSHSY and SAAADI. CDR3 sequence (DNA): TGCGCCAGCAGTGGTAGTTACACTGAAGCTTTCTTT. Translated, it gives CASSGSYTEAFF.

This chain uses TRBV13 with TRBJ2-7; D might be TRBD1 (6 bases). Between the trimmed V and J ends, which lost 6 bases and 4 bases, there was a span of 16 bases. The CDR3 totals 14 residues. Per the germline V gene, CDR1 is PRHDT and CDR2 is FYEKMQ (reference sequence). The CDR3 nucleotides read TGTGCCAGCAGTCCCCGGGACACCCTTTACGAGCAGTACTTC. This sequence encodes CASSPRDTLYEQYF.